A single sample is the source of the 17 T cell receptor beta chains below, sequenced in a study of cytomegalovirus exposure and HLA in healthy donors. The protocol was immunoSEQ multiplex PCR, while the TCRdb copy is restricted to in-frame clones and leaves out a portion. The table includes 200,000 to 250,000 clones, about 90% detected once. Sequenced sample: PBMCs. Receptors originate from a woman between 18 and 29 years old in good health and CMV-seronegative.

This clone was seen a single time. J is TRBJ2-7 and V is TRBV6-5; the D gene is possibly TRBD2 (6 bases). The CDR3 is made up of 14 amino acids. V was pared by 3 bases and J by 2 bases, with 11 bases between. Per the germline V gene, CDR1 is MNHEY and CDR2 is SVGAGI. In DNA, the CDR3 is TGTGCCAGCAGTTATCTGGGAGGAACCTACGAGCAGTACTTC. Amino acid sequence: CASSYLGGTYEQYF.

This clone was observed a few times. V and J are TRBV6-4 and TRBJ2-2; D possibly corresponds to TRBD1 (6 bases). There are 13 residues in the CDR3. V was pared by 4 bases and J by 6 bases, with 9 bases between. CDR1 MRHNA and CDR2 SNTAGT come from the germline V gene. The CDR3, as DNA: TGTGCCAGCAGTGGACAGGAAGCCGGGGAGCTGTTTTTT. Its translation: CASSGQEAGELFF.

For this clone: At one of its ends the junction is not consistent with the germline gene, which may arise from a read error. J is TRBJ2-5 and V is TRBV7-7, with D possibly matching TRBD2 (6 bases). Germline lookup yields CDR1 SSHAT and CDR2 FNYEAQ (reference sequence). The CDR3 is 15 residues long. CDR3 coding DNA: TGTGCTAGCAGCTTAGTTCTTGGCGGGACCTCGTCCCAGTACTTC. It yields the protein CASSLVLGGTSSQYF.

J is TRBJ1-5 and V is TRBV18, with 8 nucleotides matching TRBD1. Trimming cost V 3 bases and J 5 bases; bases outside gene matches: 3. CDR1 and CDR2 from the germline V gene are KGHSH and LQKENI. This CDR3 region has 14 residues. The CDR3 region has the DNA TGTGCCAGCTCACCCGGGACAGGAGATCAGCCCCAGCATTTT. Protein sequence: CASSPGTGDQPQHF.

This rearrangement joins TRBV10-3 to TRBJ2-1; D is perhaps TRBD2 (5 bases). Trimming left V 11 bases short and J 3 bases short, with 17 bases between. This CDR3 has 14 residues. CDR1 is ENHRY, CDR2 SYGVKD, per germline. This chain's CDR3 is CAAYSGLDYNEQFF. CDR3 in DNA: TGTGCCGCCTACTCGGGATTGGACTACAATGAGCAGTTCTTC.

The chain is built from TRBV30 and TRBJ2-1, with a possible D match to TRBD2 (6 bases). The CDR3 contains 12 residues. Germline CDR1 and CDR2: GTSNPN and SVGIG (reference sequence). With 8 bases removed from V and 9 bases from J, the gap between germline ends came to 17 bases. The CDR3 spells CAGGLARGEQFF. The CDR3, as DNA: TGTGCCGGGGGTCTAGCGAGAGGTGAGCAGTTCTTC.

This clone was observed a handful of times. The chain links TRBV30 to TRBJ1-6; the match to TRBD1 covers 12 bases. The CDR3 sequence is 14 residues long. CDR1 GTSNPN and CDR2 SVGIG come from the germline V gene (reference sequence). The V segment lost 3 bases and the J segment 10 bases; nucleotides outside the gene matches: 4. The CDR3, as DNA: TGTGCCTGGAGGGGGACAGGGGGCTACTCACCCCTCCACTTT. It translates to CAWRGTGGYSPLHF.

This chain uses TRBV10-1 with TRBJ2-1, with TRBD2 matching over 14 bases. After removal of 5 bases from V and 0 bases from J, the junction contained 18 bases not matched to a gene. Germline V CDR1 and CDR2: WNHNN, SYGVQD (reference sequence). The CDR3 runs 22 residues. CDR3 DNA: TGCGCCAGCAGTACGAGATCTAGACCGGGACTAGCGGGGGAAACCTCCTACAATGAGCAGTTCTTC. Protein product: CASSTRSRPGLAGETSYNEQFF.

This clone was seen once. CDR3 coding DNA: TGCGCCAGCAGCTCCGCCCCCGGGACAGGGGGCTACGAGCAGTACTTC. Its protein is CASSSAPGTGGYEQYF. V usage is TRBV5-1 and J usage is TRBJ2-7, with 11 bases fitting TRBD1. V gave up 3 bases and J gave up 3 bases; unmatched junction bases: 8. Germline CDR1 SGHRS, CDR2 YFSETQ. This CDR3 has 16 amino acids.

V usage is TRBV12-5 and J usage is TRBJ1-1; tentatively, D is TRBD1 (5 bases). This CDR3 has 15 amino acids. The V end lost 1 base, the J end lost 4 bases, and 13 bases lay between the germline ends. Germline CDR1 and CDR2: LGHNT and FRNRAP. The CDR3 sequence: CASGLALGGGTEAFF. The CDR3 region has the DNA TGTGCTAGTGGTTTGGCTTTGGGGGGTGGCACTGAAGCTTTCTTT.

The rearrangement links TRBV7-2 to TRBJ2-1, with D possibly being TRBD2 (5 bases). The CDR3 consists of 15 residues. Per germline, CDR1 SGHTA and CDR2 FQGNSA. V dropped 4 bases and J dropped 3 bases, with 13 bases sitting between them. The chain's CDR3 is CASSSAGRFYNEQFF. The CDR3 DNA reads as TGTGCCAGCAGCTCGGCGGGCCGATTCTACAATGAGCAGTTCTTC.

The chain recombines TRBV10-3 with TRBJ1-1; weak D call: TRBD1 (5 bases). This CDR3 comprises 13 residues. V dropped 7 bases and J dropped 6 bases, with 15 bases sitting between them. CDR1 ENHRY and CDR2 SYGVKD come from the germline V gene. CDR3 nucleotides: TGTGCCATCACCGAGGACAAGTCATCTGAAGCTTTCTTT. This sequence encodes CAITEDKSSEAFF.

The chain links TRBV7-2 to TRBJ2-7; D is uncertain. Trimming took off 0 bases at V and 3 bases at J, with 6 bases between the two ends. The CDR3 is 13 residues long. Germline V gives CDR1 SGHTA, CDR2 FQGNSA. This CDR3 is CASSLANGYEQYF. The CDR3 coding sequence is TGTGCCAGCAGCTTAGCGAACGGCTACGAGCAGTACTTC.

CDR3 nucleotides: TGTGCCAGCAGCTTAGGTGGAGCTCCAAGGGAAGCTTTCTTT. Translating gives CASSLGGAPREAFF. The rearrangement joins TRBV7-9 to TRBJ1-1; no firm D call. Trimming stripped 1 base from V and 8 bases from J, with 14 bases between. This CDR3 has 14 amino acids. CDR1 is SEHNR and CDR2 is FQNEAQ in the germline V gene (reference sequence).

The rearrangement uses TRBV29-1 and TRBJ2-3; D call uncertain. The CDR3 loop spans 10 amino acids. The V gene's germline CDR1 is SQVTM and CDR2 ANQGSEA. Trimming took 5 bases from V and 6 from J, leaving 6 bases between them. The CDR3 loop reads CSVLSDTQYF. Here the CDR3 DNA reads TGCAGCGTTCTGTCGGATACGCAGTATTTT.

The rearrangement uses TRBV9 and TRBJ1-1, with 8 bases aligning to TRBD1. This CDR3 is 17 amino acids long. The germline V gene has CDR1 SGDLS and CDR2 YYNGEE. V shed 3 bases, J shed 0 bases, and the junction held 10 bases outside the gene matches. CDR3 loop: CASSGRTGPSLNTEAFF. In DNA form, the CDR3 reads TGTGCCAGCAGCGGGAGGACAGGGCCGTCCTTGAACACTGAAGCTTTCTTT.

V usage is TRBV6-1 and J usage is TRBJ1-2; TRBD1 agrees at 7 bases. J was trimmed by 4 bases and V by 6 bases; bases with no gene match: 5. The CDR3 is 13 residues long. Germline CDR1 is MNHNS and CDR2 is SASEGT. CDR3 protein: CASSQGVFYGYTF. CDR3 coding DNA: TGTGCCAGCAGCCAGGGGGTCTTCTATGGCTACACCTTC.